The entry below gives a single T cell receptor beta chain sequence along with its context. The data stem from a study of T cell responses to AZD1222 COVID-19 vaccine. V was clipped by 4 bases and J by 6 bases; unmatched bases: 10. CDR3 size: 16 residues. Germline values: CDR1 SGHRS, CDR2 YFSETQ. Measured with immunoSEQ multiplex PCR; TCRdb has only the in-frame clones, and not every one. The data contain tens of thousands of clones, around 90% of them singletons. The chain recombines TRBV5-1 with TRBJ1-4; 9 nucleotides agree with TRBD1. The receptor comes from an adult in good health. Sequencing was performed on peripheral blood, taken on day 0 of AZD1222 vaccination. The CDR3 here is CASSRTPGQGDEKLFF. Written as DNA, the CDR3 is TGCGCCAGCAGCCGGACCCCGGGACAGGGTGATGAAAAACTGTTTTTT.